The TCR beta chain under discussion was sequenced for a study of blood T cell repertoires in COVID-19. Source study methods: Cell counts per sample came from amplifying reference gene primers. Only in-frame clones appear in the TCRdb table, and some are missing; sequencing was by immunoSEQ multiplex PCR. That table is the source of V, J and clone size, and D and trimming were worked out from the DNA. There are some 61,000 clones in the sample; 86% occur only once, and approximately 8.4% lies in the top ten. V trimming: 4 bases; J trimming: 4 bases; junction bases outside the gene matches: 1. CDR3 length: 15 amino acids. The germline gives CDR1 LGHNA, CDR2 YNFKEQ.

The TCR originated in a man aged 30 to 45 with acute or convalescent COVID-19. V and J are TRBV4-2 and TRBJ2-2, with 12 nucleotides matching TRBD2. The specimen sequenced was peripheral blood. The CDR3: CASSPLAGGTGELFF. CDR3 nucleotides: TGTGCCAGCAGCCCACTAGCGGGAGGCACCGGGGAGCTGTTTTTT.